The sequence of this T cell receptor (beta chain) was determined in a study of T-cell reconstitution after alpha-beta-depleted transplantation in children. Preparing the TCRbeta library involved the use of unique molecular identifiers. TCRdb re-called the PCR reads through MiXCR, storing one row per CDR3 protein. The repertoire holds some 450,000 distinct CDR3 sequences, with around 46% as singletons. From germline, CDR1 is SGHRS and CDR2 YFSETQ. The CDR3 has 16 amino acids. The V gene end was trimmed by 4 bases and the J gene end by 4 bases; junction bases not matched to a gene: 7. This chain uses TRBV5-1 with TRBJ2-1, with 11 positions matching TRBD2. This clonotype was obtained from a girl aged 2-10 years with aplastic anemia, due to receive a stem cell transplant. The sample was PBMCs, taken before TCRalphabeta/CD19-depleted stem cell transplant. The CDR3 DNA reads TGCGCCAGCAGCCATCCGGGACTAGCGGAGTACAATGAGCAGTTCTTC. This gives the protein CASSHPGLAEYNEQFF.